This T cell receptor (beta chain) was captured in a study of OX40 agonist ivuxolimab in advanced cancers. Background on the study: Males comprised 82.7% of the group, whose mean age was 60 years (range 23 to 79). General study findings and limits: A proportion of nonresponders additionally exhibited low normalized T-cell clonal expansion. People who partly responded at 0.1-3.0 mg/kg had some of the least clonal expansion seen.

Concerning this clone: The antigen is unknown.

Clones were sequenced by immunoSEQ multiplex PCR, and TCRdb holds only the in-frame ones, with some missing. The table has tens of thousands of clones, roughly four fifths seen once. The V gene lost 0 bases and the J gene lost 2 bases, with 12 bases spanning the gap. This CDR3 comprises 16 residues. Germline CDR1 reads SGDLS; CDR2 reads YYNGEE. The sample in question was CD4+ or CD8+ T cells sorted from blood, obtained in a trial of the OX40 agonist ivuxolimab. The receptor comes from an adult with an advanced solid tumor such as melanoma, head and neck, liver or kidney cancer. The chain links TRBV9 to TRBJ2-1, with D possibly matching TRBD2 (6 bases). CDR3 in DNA: TGTGCCAGCAGCGTAGTGGCGGGACCCACCTACAATGAGCAGTTCTTC. Translated, it gives CASSVVAGPTYNEQFF.